This T cell receptor beta chain emerged from a study of regulatory T cells in long-lasting Graves disease. General observations from the study: TRBV28, TRBJ1-2 and TRBJ2-5 were favored in persistent disease.

Time point meaning: newly diagnosed GD, antithyroid drugs for less than 3 months. PBMCs provided the RNA from which the TCR library was made. There are 15 residues in the CDR3. Germline loops: CDR1 DFQATT, CDR2 SNEGSKA (reference sequence). V was clipped by 4 bases and J by 5 bases; unmatched bases: 11. Only a few counts were recorded for this clonotype. Its antigen is not identified. Arm-PCR of CDR3 regions and iRepertoire HTBI primers were used to build TCR beta libraries. TCRdb independently ran MiXCR on the multiplex PCR reads; one entry per CDR3 protein. The sample has roughly 420,000 distinct CDR3 sequences, 15% to 20% seen once. This sample also appeared in a second study, on T cells in Graves' hyperthyroidism and ophthalmopathy. That study reports: Each diagnosis was grounded in clinical symptoms, serum thyroxine and TRAb, thyroid ultrasound, and orbital computed tomography. First-round RT-PCR targeting the TCR CDR3 was performed with the HTBI primer set.

The rearrangement joins TRBV20-1 to TRBJ2-1, with TRBD2 identical over 7 bases. This clonotype was sampled from a woman under 40 with Graves disease. Sequenced material: peripheral blood mononuclear cells (PBMCs), taken at new diagnosis, from a patient treated with antithyroid drugs. The CDR3 loop is CSAIQRRLAHNEQFF. In DNA, the CDR3 is TGCAGTGCTATACAGAGGAGACTAGCTCACAATGAGCAGTTCTTC.